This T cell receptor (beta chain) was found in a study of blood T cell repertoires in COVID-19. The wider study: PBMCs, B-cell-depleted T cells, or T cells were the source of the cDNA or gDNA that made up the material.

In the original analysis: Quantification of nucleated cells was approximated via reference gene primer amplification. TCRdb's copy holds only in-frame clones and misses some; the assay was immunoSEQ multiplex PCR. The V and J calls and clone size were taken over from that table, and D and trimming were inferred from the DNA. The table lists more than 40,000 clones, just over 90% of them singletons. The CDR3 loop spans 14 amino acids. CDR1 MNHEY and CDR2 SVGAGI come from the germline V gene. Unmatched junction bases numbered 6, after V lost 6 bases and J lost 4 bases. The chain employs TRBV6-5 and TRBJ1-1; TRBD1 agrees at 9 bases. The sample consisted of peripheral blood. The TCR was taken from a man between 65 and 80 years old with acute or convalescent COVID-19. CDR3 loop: CASRPGQGRTEAFF. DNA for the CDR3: TGTGCCAGCAGGCCGGGACAGGGACGCACTGAAGCTTTCTTT.